The clone carrying this T cell receptor (beta chain) was recorded once. The data derive from a study of blood T cell repertoires in COVID-19. Data came from immunoSEQ multiplex PCR; TCRdb stores just in-frame clones and leaves some out. The repertoire holds roughly 270,000 clones, with 80% to 85% as singletons. In germline, CDR1 is LNHDA, CDR2 SQIVND (reference sequence). The CDR3 consists of 13 residues. The V end was cut by 7 bases, the J end by 9 bases, with 16 bases between. The TCR comes from a man aged 40-50 years who had been exposed to COVID-19. J is TRBJ1-5 and V is TRBV19; no clear D. Sequenced: PBMCs or T cells enriched from blood (not recorded which). The CDR3 DNA sequence: TGTGCCAGTAATCTCCACGGGGATTCGCCCCAGCATTTT. It yields the protein CASNLHGDSPQHF.